This T cell receptor (beta chain) was recorded in a study of beta chain features in type 1 diabetes. The wider study: Cell yields, gender and age were comparable in patients and healthy donors.

This CDR3 has 13 amino acids. Germline values: CDR1 MNHEY, CDR2 SVGAGI. V trimming: 7 bases; J trimming: 7 bases; junction bases outside the gene matches: 4. Points from the study as a whole: Moderate but significant shortening of TCRB CDR3s was recorded in all four CD4+ subsets from Type 1 diabetes patients. Patients' naive, central memory and Treg TCRB repertoires seemed closer to one another than those of healthy donors.

Every isolated RNA sample was fully reverse transcribed, so sequencing captured expressed TCRB transcripts. Here immunoSEQ multiplex PCR was the method, and the copy in TCRdb shows in-frame clones only, minus some. The table shows 600,000 to 700,000 clones, with around 12% occurring only once. The sample holds a few counts of this clone. Its antigen is not known. The sample holds other DNA sequences that translate to the same CDR3. The chain carries TRBV6-5 and TRBJ1-4, with 9 bases identical to TRBD1. The clonotype comes from a man younger than 45 with type 1 diabetes. The sequencing input was naive CD4+ T cells from blood. CDR3 sequence: CASTPGQGEKLFF. CDR3 DNA: TGTGCCAGCACCCCGGGACAGGGTGAAAAACTGTTTTTT.